One sample yielded the 29 T cell receptor beta chains listed below, sequenced in a study of patients and donors after allogeneic stem cell transplantation. One entry per CDR3 protein, called by TCRdb with MiXCR from the RT-PCR reads. This sample yields some 150,000 distinct CDR3 sequences, of which approximately 37% are seen a single time; about 50% belongs to the top ten. The specimen was blood, either unsorted or a sorted T cell fraction (not recorded which). These receptors all come from a human donor who was either an allogeneic HSCT recipient or a stem cell or donor lymphocyte infusion donor (not recorded which). It is not recorded whose cells these are; they may come from a transplant donor.

This clonotype was detected only a few times. The CDR3, as DNA: TGTGCCAGCTACCAGGGGGTTAGCACAGATACGCAGTATTTT. Protein: CASYQGVSTDTQYF. The rearrangement links TRBV7-9 to TRBJ2-3, with 7 bases fitting TRBD1. Trimming at V came to 8 bases and at J to 0 bases, leaving 5 bases not matched to a gene. CDR1 is SEHNR, CDR2 FQNEAQ, per germline (reference sequence). CDR3 length: 14 residues.

This clonotype was detected a few times. This chain uses TRBV24-1 with TRBJ2-4; D might be TRBD1 (6 bases). This CDR3 region has 12 residues. Per germline, CDR1 KGHDR and CDR2 SFDVKD. Trimming took off 4 bases at V and 6 bases at J, with 6 bases between the two ends. The CDR3 region is CATSEGANIQYF. The CDR3 DNA sequence: TGTGCCACCAGTGAGGGGGCAAACATTCAGTACTTC.

Only a few counts were recorded for this clonotype. The rearrangement joins TRBV11-2 to TRBJ1-1; D gene uncertain. This CDR3 region has 13 residues. V lost 4 bases and J 3 bases, leaving 9 bases between the germline ends. Germline CDR1 reads SGHAT; CDR2 reads FQNNGV. CDR3 in amino acids: CASSYELDTEAFF. As DNA, the CDR3 is TGTGCCAGCAGCTACGAGTTGGACACTGAAGCTTTCTTT.

This clonotype was detected only a few times. This chain joins TRBV6-4 and TRBJ1-2; D not resolved. Trimming took off 4 bases at V and 8 bases at J, with 8 bases between the two ends. Germline values: CDR1 MRHNA, CDR2 SNTAGT. The CDR3 runs to 11 residues. The CDR3 sequence is CASSVDGGYTF. The CDR3 bases are TGTGCCAGCAGTGTTGACGGAGGCTACACCTTC.

This clonotype showed up just a few times. J is TRBJ1-6 and V is TRBV7-2; 8 bases align to TRBD1. The trim removed 5 bases at V and 6 bases at J, leaving 6 bases unmatched. The CDR3 has 15 amino acids. Germline V gene data show CDR1 as SGHTA and CDR2 as FQGNSA. The DNA of the CDR3 is TGTGCCAGCAGCCGGACAGGGAGCAGTAATTCACCCCTCCACTTT. This sequence encodes CASSRTGSSNSPLHF.

The gene calls are TRBV20-1 and TRBJ1-3; D remains ambiguous. Trimming removed 6 bases at V and 0 bases at J, with 12 bases between. Per the germline V gene, CDR1 is DFQATT and CDR2 is SNEGSKA (reference sequence). The CDR3 covers 14 residues. CDR3 sequence (DNA): TGCAGTGCAGCCAGAACGAACTCTGGAAACACCATATATTTT. Translating gives CSAARTNSGNTIYF.

V usage is TRBV2 and J usage is TRBJ2-2; unclear D gene. The CDR3 contains 12 residues. Between the trimmed V and J ends, which lost 6 bases and 3 bases, there was a span of 5 bases. Germline values: CDR1 SNHLY, CDR2 FYNNEI. In DNA, the CDR3 is TGTGCCAGCAGAGGAGACACCGGGGAGCTGTTTTTT. Translating gives CASRGDTGELFF.

The J gene is TRBJ1-2, the V gene TRBV12-3 or TRBV12-4, with D possibly matching TRBD1 (6 bases). Trimming left V 6 bases short and J 4 bases short, with 15 bases between. The CDR3 loop spans 14 amino acids. CDR3 nucleotides: TGTGCCAGCAGATCCGGGACACCTCTCTATGGCTACACCTTC. Residues: CASRSGTPLYGYTF.

The rearrangement uses TRBV6-5 and TRBJ2-5; 11 bases match TRBD2. Germline CDR1 and CDR2: MNHEY and SVGAGI. The CDR3 is 18 residues long. V gave up 1 base and J gave up 4 bases; unmatched junction bases: 11. The CDR3 reads CASSYYSGGAPRVETQYF. In DNA, the CDR3 is TGTGCCAGCAGTTACTATAGCGGGGGGGCCCCCCGTGTAGAGACCCAGTACTTC.

V gene TRBV6-2 or TRBV6-3 combines with J gene TRBJ2-5; D is uncertain. The CDR3 runs to 13 residues. Trimming removed 2 bases from V and 6 bases from J, with 10 bases in between. Per germline, CDR1 MNHEY and CDR2 SVGEGT. CDR3 coding DNA: TGTGCCAGCAGTTACGGGCCGTCGAAGACCCAGTACTTC. Amino acids: CASSYGPSKTQYF.

This chain connects TRBV7-9 to TRBJ1-5; 8 positions agree with TRBD1. The CDR3 runs to 15 residues. V lost 5 bases to trimming and J lost 3 bases; unmatched junction nucleotides: 6. CDR1 and CDR2 (germline): SEHNR, FQNEAQ (reference sequence). The CDR3 here is CASSHGTGLNQPQHF. The CDR3, as DNA: TGTGCCAGCAGCCATGGGACAGGCCTCAATCAGCCCCAGCATTTT.

In its sample, this clonotype was seen a few times. The chain uses TRBV7-9 and TRBJ1-5; D gene uncertain. V lost 2 bases and J 5 bases, leaving 10 bases between the germline ends. CDR3 length: 14 residues. Germline V gene sequence: CDR1 SEHNR, CDR2 FQNEAQ (reference sequence). The CDR3 loop reads CASSLYGRDQPQHF. As DNA, the CDR3 is TGTGCCAGCAGCTTATACGGCCGGGATCAGCCCCAGCATTTT.

The rearrangement uses TRBV29-1 and TRBJ1-4; D possibly corresponds to TRBD1 (6 bases). CDR1 is SQVTM and CDR2 is ANQGSEA in the germline V gene. V dropped 0 bases and J dropped 8 bases, with 16 bases sitting between them. This CDR3 has 15 amino acids. CDR3 in amino acids: CSVEDSFQGREKLFF. For the CDR3, the DNA is TGCAGCGTTGAAGATAGTTTCCAGGGGAGGGAAAAACTGTTTTTT.

This sequence joins TRBV25-1 and TRBJ2-2; 7 nucleotides align to TRBD1. The trim removed 9 bases at V and 5 bases at J, leaving 12 bases unmatched. The CDR3 totals 15 residues. CDR1 MGHDK and CDR2 SYGVNS come from the germline V gene. The CDR3 region is CASTTGNMLTGELFF. CDR3 DNA: TGTGCCAGTACGACAGGGAATATGTTGACCGGGGAGCTGTTTTTT. Full variable domain (rest looked up from reference TRBV25-1 and TRBJ2-2): EADIYQTPRYLVIGTGKKITLECSQTMGHDKMYWYQQDPGMELHLIHYSYGVNSTEKGDLSSESTVSRIRTEHFPLTLESARPSHTSQYLCASTTGNMLTGELFFGEGSRLTVL.

The chain combines TRBV20-1 with TRBJ1-2, with 9 bases lining up with TRBD1. V trimming: 3 bases; J trimming: 7 bases; junction bases outside the gene matches: 6. The CDR3 loop spans 13 amino acids. Germline CDR1 DFQATT, CDR2 SNEGSKA (reference sequence). The CDR3 DNA reads as TGCAGTGCTAGTCCCGGGACAGGGTCTGGCTACACCTTC. The encoded protein is CSASPGTGSGYTF.

There are a few counts of this clonotype. The V call is TRBV5-1, the J call TRBJ1-1; D gene ambiguous. Per the germline V gene, CDR1 is SGHRS and CDR2 is YFSETQ. The V end lost 5 bases, the J end lost 0 bases, and 11 bases lay between the germline ends. This CDR3 comprises 14 residues. The CDR3 bases are TGCGCCAGCAGGCTCGCATTCCTGAACACTGAAGCTTTCTTT. Amino acid sequence: CASRLAFLNTEAFF. The variable domain in full, with the rest retrieved from reference TRBV5-1 and TRBJ1-1, is KAGVTQTPRYLIKTRGQQVTLSCSPISGHRSVSWYQQTPGQGLQFLFEYFSETQRNKGNFPGRFSGRQFSNSRSEMNVSTLELGDSALYLCASRLAFLNTEAFFGQGTRLTVV.

This clonotype occurred a few times. The chain combines TRBV28 with TRBJ2-3; D gene ambiguous. The ends were cut back, 3 bases at V and 5 bases at J, with 6 bases in the middle. Looked up from germline, CDR1 is MDHEN and CDR2 is SYDVKM. The CDR3 contains 12 residues. CDR3 sequence: CASSFQVDTQYF. CDR3 DNA sequence: TGTGCCAGCAGTTTCCAAGTAGATACGCAGTATTTT.

The chain uses TRBV7-2 and TRBJ1-3; no firm D call. Trimming cost V 0 bases and J 5 bases, with 8 bases left between them. Germline V CDR1 and CDR2: SGHTA, FQGNSA. The length of the CDR3 is 14 residues. Here the CDR3 DNA reads TGTGCCAGCAGCTTAGCGGTCAGCCGAAACACCATATATTTT. It translates to CASSLAVSRNTIYF.

This clonotype has a handful of counts. The chain employs TRBV5-1 and TRBJ1-5, with D unclear. Trimming cost V 1 base and J 3 bases, with 8 bases left between them. This CDR3 has 14 amino acids. The germline CDR1 and CDR2 sequences are SGHRS and YFSETQ. CDR3 sequence: CASSLWGNNQPQHF. The CDR3 bases are TGCGCCAGCAGCTTGTGGGGAAACAATCAGCCCCAGCATTTT.

This clonotype was picked up a small number of times. The genes are TRBV28 and TRBJ1-6; 9 bases match TRBD1. The germline V gene has CDR1 MDHEN and CDR2 SYDVKM. The CDR3 runs to 16 residues. The J segment lost 7 bases and the V segment lost 6 bases, leaving 10 bases of the junction unmatched. CDR3 bases: TGTGCCAGCAGCCTGTTCGTTGGACAGGGGAATTCACCCCTCCACTTT. Residues: CASSLFVGQGNSPLHF.

This clonotype occurred a few times. The chain joins TRBV6-4 to TRBJ1-2; D gene uncertain. V dropped 0 bases and J dropped 7 bases, with 12 bases sitting between them. The CDR3 is made up of 14 amino acids. Germline assignment: CDR1 MRHNA and CDR2 SNTAGT. CDR3 DNA sequence: TGTGCCAGCAGTGACTCAAGGGAAGATCGTGGCTACACCTTC. It yields the protein CASSDSREDRGYTF.

The rearrangement links TRBV5-1 to TRBJ2-3; D gene uncertain. Germline CDR1 and CDR2: SGHRS and YFSETQ. The V end was cut by 1 base, the J end by 0 bases, with 9 bases between. The CDR3 sequence is 15 residues long. The CDR3 spells CASSLPLTSTDTQYF. Here the CDR3 DNA reads TGCGCCAGCAGCTTGCCCCTTACAAGCACAGATACGCAGTATTTT.

This clonotype was seen more than once but under ten times. The chain recombines TRBV12-3 or TRBV12-4 with TRBJ1-2, with D unclear. The CDR3 loop spans 13 amino acids. The V end was cut by 3 bases, the J end by 6 bases, with 11 bases between. DNA of the CDR3: TGTGCCAGCAGTTTCGGAAATCTGGATGGCTACACCTTC. As protein: CASSFGNLDGYTF.

The table lists this clonotype with many counts. The chain has TRBV20-1 and TRBJ1-1; 8 nucleotides agree with TRBD1. The CDR3 loop spans 12 amino acids. Germline assignment: CDR1 DFQATT and CDR2 SNEGSKA (reference sequence). Trimming at V came to 5 bases and at J to 4 bases, leaving 3 bases not matched to a gene. The CDR3 nucleotides are TGCAGTGCTTCGGACAGGGTCACTGAAGCTTTCTTT. It specifies CSASDRVTEAFF.

This clonotype was counted a few times. This chain uses TRBV20-1 with TRBJ2-3; no reliable D call. Germline loops: CDR1 DFQATT, CDR2 SNEGSKA (reference sequence). The length of the CDR3 is 15 residues. V dropped 1 base and J dropped 0 bases, with 11 bases sitting between them. CDR3 sequence: CSARGGGTSTDTQYF. CDR3 DNA sequence: TGCAGTGCTAGAGGAGGCGGAACTAGCACAGATACGCAGTATTTT.

This clonotype has a handful of counts. The chain uses TRBV12-3 or TRBV12-4 and TRBJ2-7; D uncertain. Trimming stripped 10 bases from V and 3 bases from J, with 1 base between. The CDR3 is 8 amino acids. CDR3 DNA: TGTGCCAACTACGAGCAGTACGTC. Its translation is CANYEQYV.

The chain couples TRBV12-3 or TRBV12-4 to TRBJ2-2; TRBD2 aligns across 8 bases. V gave up 5 bases and J gave up 6 bases; unmatched junction bases: 5. The CDR3 loop spans 14 amino acids. The CDR3 loop reads CASSPGGYAGELFF. The CDR3 DNA sequence: TGTGCCAGCAGTCCGGGGGGGTACGCCGGGGAGCTGTTTTTT.

This clonotype turned up a few times. This chain uses TRBV14 with TRBJ1-2, with D unclear. Germline V gene lookup returns CDR1 SGHDN and CDR2 FVKESK. There are 11 residues in the CDR3. The V and J ends lost 2 bases and 13 bases respectively, with 11 bases between them. The CDR3 region is CASSQPTGCTF. The DNA for the CDR3 is TGTGCCAGCAGCCAACCCACGGGGTGCACCTTC.

The CDR3 here is CASSYSRQSSTDTQYF. The DNA for the CDR3 is TGTGCCAGCAGTTACTCGCGGCAATCTAGCACAGATACGCAGTATTTT. This sequence joins TRBV6-6 and TRBJ2-3; D unclear. The CDR3 has 16 residues. V was trimmed by 0 bases and J by 0 bases, leaving 10 bases between them. From germline, CDR1 is MNHNY and CDR2 SVGAGI (reference sequence).